The 13 T cell receptor beta chains in this list originate from one sample, sequenced in a study of blood T cell repertoires in COVID-19 (dated by TCRdb to the early 2020s). Libraries came from the immunoSEQ multiplex PCR assay. Imported from immuneACCESS, the table was reduced by TCRdb to in-frame sequences with V and J called. These copies leave out some clones; in studies compared against another copy, an unresolved V gene accounts for under half, and the cause of the remainder is not known. Present in this sample are about 84,000 clones, about 83% of which were seen just once. 25% to 35% of the sample comes from the top ten. Sequencing input: peripheral blood. These receptors were collected from a woman older than 75 with acute or convalescent COVID-19.

The chain has TRBV19 and TRBJ1-2; TRBD1 might be the D (5 bases). V gave up 9 bases and J gave up 4 bases, with 12 bases separating them. Per germline, CDR1 LNHDA and CDR2 SQIVND (reference sequence). This CDR3 is 12 amino acids long. CDR3 DNA sequence: TGTGCCAGCTCTCGACAGTTCTATGGCTACACCTTC. This encodes CASSRQFYGYTF.

The chain is built from TRBV29-1 and TRBJ1-1; D gene unclear. The CDR3 totals 16 residues. CDR1 SQVTM and CDR2 ANQGSEA come from the germline V gene. V lost 6 bases to trimming and J lost 4 bases, with 24 bases between them. The CDR3 sequence is CSVTSAGGLSGTEAFF. In DNA, the CDR3 is TGCAGCGTAACAAGTGCGGGCGGATTGTCGGGCACTGAAGCTTTCTTT. The full variable domain, with the rest looked up from reference TRBV29-1 and TRBJ1-1, is SAVISQKPSRDICQRGTSLTIQCQVDSQVTMMFWYRQQPGQSLTLIATANQGSEATYESGFVIDKFPISRPNLTFSTLTVSNMSPEDSSIYLCSVTSAGGLSGTEAFFGQGTRLTVV.

The CDR3 protein is CASSRGNSNQPQHF. The CDR3 bases are TGTGCCAGCAGCAGGGGTAATAGCAATCAGCCCCAGCATTTT. V gene TRBV3-1 (or the pseudogene TRBV3-2) combines with J gene TRBJ1-5; D is possibly TRBD1 (5 bases). This CDR3 is 14 amino acids long. Germline V gives CDR1 LGHDT, CDR2 YNNKEL (reference sequence). Trimming cost V 5 bases and J 0 bases, with 8 bases left between them.

This sequence joins TRBV7-2 and TRBJ2-1; D may be TRBD2 (6 bases). The V gene lost 3 bases and the J gene lost 5 bases, with 14 bases spanning the gap. CDR1 SGHTA and CDR2 FQGNSA come from the germline V gene. The CDR3 is made up of 15 amino acids. The CDR3 nucleotides read TGTGCCAGCAGCTTCGGAGGAGGGAGAGACAATGAGCAGTTCTTC. Amino acids: CASSFGGGRDNEQFF.

This chain uses TRBV28 with TRBJ1-2; D not certain. The germline CDR1 and CDR2 sequences are MDHEN and SYDVKM. Trimming removed 4 bases from V and 4 bases from J, with 16 bases in between. The CDR3 has 15 amino acids. The CDR3 DNA reads as TGTGCCAGCAGTTCTACCCCCGGGGTGGGCTATGGCTACACCTTC. Translated: CASSSTPGVGYGYTF.

The V and J genes are TRBV19 and TRBJ1-1, with 9 bases matching TRBD1. The V gene end was trimmed by 4 bases and the J gene end by 4 bases; junction bases not matched to a gene: 10. The CDR3 loop spans 16 amino acids. CDR1 and CDR2 (germline): LNHDA, SQIVND (reference sequence). CDR3 amino acids: CASSRPPGQGTTEAFF. CDR3 DNA sequence: TGTGCCAGTAGTAGACCTCCGGGACAGGGAACCACTGAAGCTTTCTTT.

The chain is built from TRBV30 and TRBJ2-3; D is possibly TRBD2 (5 bases). Germline loops: CDR1 GTSNPN, CDR2 SVGIG (reference sequence). V was trimmed by 2 bases and J by 1 base, leaving 13 bases between them. CDR3 length equals 15 residues. CDR3 sequence (DNA): TGTGCCTGGAGTTTTTCGGGCGGGCGCACAGATACGCAGTATTTT. Translation: CAWSFSGGRTDTQYF. The full variable domain, in which reference TRBV30 and TRBJ2-3 provide the parts outside the CDR3, is SQTIHQWPATLVQPVGSPLSLECTVEGTSNPNLYWYRQAAGRGLQLLFYSVGIGQISSEVPQNLSASRPQDRQFILSSKKLLLSDSGFYLCAWSFSGGRTDTQYFGPGTRLTVL.

The V and J genes are TRBV5-1 and TRBJ2-7, with TRBD1 as a possible D gene (6 bases). CDR3 length: 16 residues. V lost 0 bases, J lost 0 bases, and 13 bases lay in between. Per germline, CDR1 SGHRS and CDR2 YFSETQ. CDR3 coding DNA: TGCGCCAGCAGCTTGGATTCAGTGGGGGCCTCCTACGAGCAGTACTTC. Its translation: CASSLDSVGASYEQYF.

The chain couples TRBV19 to TRBJ2-2; 13 nucleotides line up with TRBD2. The CDR3 totals 16 residues. CDR1 is LNHDA and CDR2 is SQIVND in the germline V gene (reference sequence). V lost 7 bases and J lost 1; bases outside the gene matches: 3. The CDR3 bases are TGTGCCAGTACCACTAGCGGGAGGGTGAACACCGGGGAGCTGTTTTTT. Protein sequence: CASTTSGRVNTGELFF.

This clone was counted a single time. The CDR3 DNA sequence: TGTGCCAGCAGCTTTTTTACGGTAGAGCAGTTCTTC. Its protein product is CASSFFTVEQFF. This sequence joins TRBV5-4 and TRBJ2-1; D is unresolved. The V gene lost 2 bases and the J gene lost 10 bases, with 10 bases spanning the gap. The CDR3 loop spans 12 amino acids. Germline loops: CDR1 SGHNT, CDR2 YYREEE (reference sequence).

The V gene is TRBV19, the J gene TRBJ1-1, with a tentative D call TRBD1 (6 bases). The germline V gene encodes CDR1 LNHDA and CDR2 SQIVND (reference sequence). The CDR3 totals 16 residues. Trimming stripped 6 bases from V and 4 bases from J, with 21 bases between. For the CDR3, the DNA is TGTGCCAGTAGCTCACAGGGAGTCGATATGAGCACTGAAGCTTTCTTT. Translating gives CASSSQGVDMSTEAFF.

The gene calls are TRBV3-1 (or the pseudogene TRBV3-2) and TRBJ1-6; maybe TRBD1 (5 bases). This CDR3 region has 12 residues. V was clipped by 5 bases and J by 9 bases, with 8 bases between them. Per the germline V gene, CDR1 is LGHDT and CDR2 is YNNKEL (reference sequence). Written as DNA, the CDR3 is TGTGCCAGCAGCGGGGCCTTTTCACCCCTCCACTTT. Translated, it gives CASSGAFSPLHF.

The rearrangement uses TRBV18 and TRBJ2-2; 8 bases fit TRBD1. Per the germline V gene, CDR1 is KGHSH and CDR2 is LQKENI. CDR3 length equals 15 residues. V lost 4 bases to trimming and J lost 4 bases; unmatched junction nucleotides: 5. The chain's CDR3 is CASSRDRGATGELFF. Here the CDR3 DNA reads TGTGCCAGCTCACGTGACAGGGGAGCCACCGGGGAGCTGTTTTTT.